This TCR beta chain was observed in a study of blood T cells in healthy people across ages (dated by TCRdb to between 2015 and 2017). Looking at the study overall: Template switching captured roughly one uniquely barcoded TCR beta cDNA molecule per two T cells in model experiments. Four age groups were formed from the donors: young (average 16 years), middle-aged (around 39), aged (62) and long-lived (82). Using deep sequencing normalized with unique cDNA molecular identifiers, the study measured how TCR beta repertoire diversity changes with age. The study analyzed two additional independent replicas of 1 million unique cDNA reads from the same blood draw for two donors, one aged 18 to 29 and one aged 80 or older. What the research found in general, with its limitations: Since profiling was done on bulk unsorted PBMCs, naive and antigen-experienced compartments could not be conclusively compared. Compared with the aged group, the long-lived group had more naive CD4+ T cells, fewer expanded clones and increased TCR diversity, a pattern suggesting age selection. The percentage of naive T cells measured by flow cytometry correlated strongly with observed TCR beta diversity. As age increased, observed TCR beta diversity per million T cells dropped in a roughly linear way, and a significant reduction was already evident by age about 40. Donor CMV infection status was unknown, potentially confounding age-related changes in expanded clonotypes. Estimates of total diversity based on one million sequenced T cells were regarded as lower bounds and as underestimates.

On this clonotype itself: The target of this receptor is not known. No much larger clonotype is one base removed from it; base qualities were not supplied.

Systemically healthy Caucasian individuals from Russia, 39 in total and aged roughly 6 to 95 years, were included as donors. Approximately 10 milliliters of peripheral blood were collected from each donor into EDTA-treated Vacutainer tubes. Ficoll-Paque density-gradient centrifugation was used to isolate PBMCs, with at least 6 million obtained per sample. Total RNA was extracted from PBMCs with Trizol reagent, with at least 6 micrograms obtained per sample. For every donor, flow cytometry on a PBMC aliquot measured the percentage of naive CD45RAhigh/CD27high T cells. Library preparation employed 5' RACE. The sequencer was an Illumina HiSeq 2500. A second PCR of roughly 6 to 12 cycles was run with a J-beta primer mix and a sample-barcoded 5' primer. A unique molecular identifier was introduced onto each TCR beta cDNA molecule by a template-switch 5' adaptor carrying 12 random nucleotides. At least 3 million CDR3-containing paired-end reads were obtained from each sample. All of the RNA was converted into first-strand cDNA using the Mint cDNA synthesis kit, with a TRBC-specific oligonucleotide serving as the primer. Following uracil-DNA glycosylase treatment, all cDNA underwent a first 18-cycle PCR with the universal primers M1SS and BC2_uni_R. The original pipeline was this. For normalization, 1 million high-quality reads were randomly selected from each sample, with every read carrying a distinct molecular identifier. Reads sharing molecular identifiers were discarded rather than binned into consensus sequences. MiTCR, set to a Q25 quality threshold and the strictest error-elimination algorithm, was used for CDR3 identification, clonotype clustering and error correction. Lower-bound total TCR beta diversity was estimated with a nonparametric unseen species model using Euler transformation. TCRdb took the public reads, trimmed them with fastp at Q25, ran MiXCR for clone calling and kept in-frame beta chains. Rows merge per CDR3 protein into single entries with the most common DNA and genes. TCRdb's processing, not the authors', yielded these V and J calls. Present in this sample are fewer than 600,000 distinct CDR3 sequences, about 26% of which were seen just once. 3% to 4% of the sample is taken by the ten largest.

CDR1 SGHTA and CDR2 FQGNSA were looked up in the germline V gene. The CDR3 has 14 amino acids, counting the end cysteine and phenylalanine. The retained sequence is limited to the CDR3, 42 bases, with the frame set at the first base. Trimming takes 8 bases from V and 0 bases from J, and the germline ends sit 12 bases apart. The same data also contributed to another study, on T cells of mothers and their children. Per that second paper: Nine systemically healthy Caucasian individuals, comprising three mothers and their six children, were included as donors. cDNA synthesis used all of the extracted RNA, with around 1.4 ug of RNA in each 15 ul reaction. In the second PCR, sample barcodes and 2-4 random nucleotides were introduced via the M1S primer. More than 8 million TCR beta CDR3 reads were obtained from each mother, and about 3 million reads were obtained from each child. In both related and unrelated pairs, thymic selection shapes the output of TCR recombination in a similar way, with inherited differences having only a minor effect. Normalized repertoire overlap was always found to be slightly, but never significantly, higher in related mother-child pairs than in unrelated mother-child pairs. Persistent microchimeric T cell clones were not detected, at a sensitivity of 95 to 100 clones per million clonotypes. To look for features that set related mother-child pairs apart from unrelated individuals, the researchers ran deep NGS to compare the TCR beta repertoires of mothers and children. On average, the children were roughly 10 +/- 4 years old, while the mothers were approximately 41 +/- 4 years old. Libraries were sequenced on Illumina HiSeq 2000 with 100+100 nt paired-end reads after adapter ligation with NEBNext reagents. To prevent cross-contamination, the mother and child libraries were prepared one month apart and sequenced in separate runs. Between about 500,000 and 2,100,000 distinct TCR beta clonotypes were identified per donor. Naive TCR beta clonotypes were estimated from low-frequency clonotypes matched to each donor's FACS-determined naive share, without sorting.

The clonotype was recovered from a boy between 2 and 10 years old in good health. Input material: blood. In this chain, TRBV7-2 is recombined with TRBJ2-3; too little of a D gene remains to name it. Here the CDR3 is given as CASGYGYSTDTQYF. At the DNA level, the sequence is TGTGCCAGCGGATACGGCTACAGCACAGATACGCAGTATTTT. Here the CDR3 is joined to the reference TRBV7-2 and TRBJ2-3 genes, and the full variable domain is: GAGVSQSPSNKVTEKGKDVELRCDPISGHTALYWYRQSLGQGLEFLIYFQGNSAPDKSGLPSDRFSAERTGGSVSTLTIQRTQQEDSAVYLCASGYGYSTDTQYFGPGTRLTVL.